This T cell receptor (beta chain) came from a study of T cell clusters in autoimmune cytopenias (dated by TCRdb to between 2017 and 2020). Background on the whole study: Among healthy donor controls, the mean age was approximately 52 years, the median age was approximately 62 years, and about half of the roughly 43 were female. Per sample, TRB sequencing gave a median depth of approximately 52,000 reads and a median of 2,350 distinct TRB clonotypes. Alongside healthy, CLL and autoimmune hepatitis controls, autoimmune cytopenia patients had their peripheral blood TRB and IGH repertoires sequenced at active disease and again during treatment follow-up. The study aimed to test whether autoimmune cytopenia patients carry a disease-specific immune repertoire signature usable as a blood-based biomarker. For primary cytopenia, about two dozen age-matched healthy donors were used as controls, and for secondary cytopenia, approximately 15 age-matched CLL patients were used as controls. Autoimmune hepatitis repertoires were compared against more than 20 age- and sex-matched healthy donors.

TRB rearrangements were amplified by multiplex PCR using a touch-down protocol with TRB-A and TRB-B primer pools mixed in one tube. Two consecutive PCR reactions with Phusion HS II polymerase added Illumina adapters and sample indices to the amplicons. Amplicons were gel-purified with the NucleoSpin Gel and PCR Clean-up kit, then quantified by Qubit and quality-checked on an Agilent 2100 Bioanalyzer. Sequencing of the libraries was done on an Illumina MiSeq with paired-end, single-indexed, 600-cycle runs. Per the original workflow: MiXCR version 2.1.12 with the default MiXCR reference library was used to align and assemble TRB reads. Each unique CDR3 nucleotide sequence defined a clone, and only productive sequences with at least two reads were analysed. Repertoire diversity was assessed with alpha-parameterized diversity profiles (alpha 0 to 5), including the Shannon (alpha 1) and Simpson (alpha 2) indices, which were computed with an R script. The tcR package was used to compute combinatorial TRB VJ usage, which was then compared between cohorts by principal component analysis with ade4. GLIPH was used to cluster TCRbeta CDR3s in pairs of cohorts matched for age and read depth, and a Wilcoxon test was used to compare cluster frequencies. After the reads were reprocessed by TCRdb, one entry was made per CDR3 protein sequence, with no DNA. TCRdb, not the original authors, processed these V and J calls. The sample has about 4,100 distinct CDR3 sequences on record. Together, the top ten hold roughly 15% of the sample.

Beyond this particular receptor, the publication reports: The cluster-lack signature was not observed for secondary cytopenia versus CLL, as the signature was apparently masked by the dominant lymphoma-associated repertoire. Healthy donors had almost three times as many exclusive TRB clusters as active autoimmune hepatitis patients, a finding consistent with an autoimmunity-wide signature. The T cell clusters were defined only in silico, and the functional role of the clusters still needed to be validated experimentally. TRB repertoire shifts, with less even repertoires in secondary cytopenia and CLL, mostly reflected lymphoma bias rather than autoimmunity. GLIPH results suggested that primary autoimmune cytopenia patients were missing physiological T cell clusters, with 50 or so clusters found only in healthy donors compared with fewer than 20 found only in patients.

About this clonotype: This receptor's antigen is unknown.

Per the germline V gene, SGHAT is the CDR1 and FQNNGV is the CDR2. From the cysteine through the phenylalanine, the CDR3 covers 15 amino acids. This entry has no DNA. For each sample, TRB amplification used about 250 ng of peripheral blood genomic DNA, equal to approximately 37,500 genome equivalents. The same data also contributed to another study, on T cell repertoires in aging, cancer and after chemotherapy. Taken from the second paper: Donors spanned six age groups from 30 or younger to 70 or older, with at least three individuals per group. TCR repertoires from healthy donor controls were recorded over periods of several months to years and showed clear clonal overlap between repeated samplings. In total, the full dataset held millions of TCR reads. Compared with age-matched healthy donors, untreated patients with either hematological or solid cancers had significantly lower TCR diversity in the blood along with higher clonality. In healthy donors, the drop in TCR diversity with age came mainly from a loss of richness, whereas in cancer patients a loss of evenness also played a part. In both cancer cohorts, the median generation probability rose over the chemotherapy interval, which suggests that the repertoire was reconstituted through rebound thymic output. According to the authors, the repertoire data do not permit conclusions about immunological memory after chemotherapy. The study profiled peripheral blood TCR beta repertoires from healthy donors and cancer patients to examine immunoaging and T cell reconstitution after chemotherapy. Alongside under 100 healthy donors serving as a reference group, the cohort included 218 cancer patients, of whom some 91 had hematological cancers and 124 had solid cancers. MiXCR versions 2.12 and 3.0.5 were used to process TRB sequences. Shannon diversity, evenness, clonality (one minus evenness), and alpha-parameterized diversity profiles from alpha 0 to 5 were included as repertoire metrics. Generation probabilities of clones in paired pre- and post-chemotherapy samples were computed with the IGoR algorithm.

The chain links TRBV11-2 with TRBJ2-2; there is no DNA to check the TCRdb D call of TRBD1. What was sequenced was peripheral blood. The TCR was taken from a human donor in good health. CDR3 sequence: CASTSPRGGTGELFF.